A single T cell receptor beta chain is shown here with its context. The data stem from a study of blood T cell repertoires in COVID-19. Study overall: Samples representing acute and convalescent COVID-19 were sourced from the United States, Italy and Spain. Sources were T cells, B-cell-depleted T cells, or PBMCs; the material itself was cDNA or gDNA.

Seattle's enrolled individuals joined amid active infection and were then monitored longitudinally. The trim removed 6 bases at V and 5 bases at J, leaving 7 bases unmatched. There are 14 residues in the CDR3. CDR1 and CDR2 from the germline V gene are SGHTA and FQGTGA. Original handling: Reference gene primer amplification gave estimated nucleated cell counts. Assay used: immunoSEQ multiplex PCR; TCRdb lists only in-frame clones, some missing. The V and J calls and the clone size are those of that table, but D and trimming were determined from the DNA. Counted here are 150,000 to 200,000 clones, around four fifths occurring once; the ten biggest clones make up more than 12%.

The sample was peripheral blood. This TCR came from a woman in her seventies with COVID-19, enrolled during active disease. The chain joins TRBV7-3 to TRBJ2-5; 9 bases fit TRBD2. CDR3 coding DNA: TGTGCCAGCAGTCCTAGCGGGGCCGGGGAGACCCAGTACTTC. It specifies CASSPSGAGETQYF.